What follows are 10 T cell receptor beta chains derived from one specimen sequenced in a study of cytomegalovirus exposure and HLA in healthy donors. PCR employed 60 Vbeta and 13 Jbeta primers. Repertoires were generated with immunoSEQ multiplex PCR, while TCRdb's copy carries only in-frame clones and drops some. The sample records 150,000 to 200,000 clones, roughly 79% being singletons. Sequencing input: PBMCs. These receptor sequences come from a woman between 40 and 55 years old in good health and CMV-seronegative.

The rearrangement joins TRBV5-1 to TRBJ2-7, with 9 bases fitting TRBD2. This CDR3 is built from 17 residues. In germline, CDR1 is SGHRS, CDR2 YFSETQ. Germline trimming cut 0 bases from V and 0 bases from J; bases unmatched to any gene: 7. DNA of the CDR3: TGCGCCAGCAGCTTGGAGGCTAGCGGGGCCAGCTCCTACGAGCAGTACTTC. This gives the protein CASSLEASGASSYEQYF.

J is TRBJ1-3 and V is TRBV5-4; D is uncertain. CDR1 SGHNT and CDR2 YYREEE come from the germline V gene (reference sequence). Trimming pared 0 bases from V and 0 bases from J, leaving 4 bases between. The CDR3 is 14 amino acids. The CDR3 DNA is TGTGCCAGCAGCTTGGATATCTCTGGAAACACCATATATTTT. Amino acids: CASSLDISGNTIYF.

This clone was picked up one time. Here the CDR3 reads CASSLRWGDRRDTQYF. CDR3 nucleotide sequence: TGTGCCAGCAGCTTAAGGTGGGGGGATCGGAGAGATACGCAGTATTTT. The V call is TRBV7-6, the J call TRBJ2-3, with D possibly matching TRBD2 (6 bases). The germline V gene encodes CDR1 SGHVS and CDR2 FNYEAQ. V gave up 2 bases and J gave up 5 bases, with 17 bases separating them. The CDR3 contains 16 residues.

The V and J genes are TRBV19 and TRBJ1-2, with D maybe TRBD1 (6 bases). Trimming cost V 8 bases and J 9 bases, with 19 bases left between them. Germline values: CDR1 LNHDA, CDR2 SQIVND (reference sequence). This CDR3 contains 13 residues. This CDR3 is CASSRRTAISYTF. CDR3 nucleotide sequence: TGTGCCAGTTCCCGCCGGACAGCTATAAGCTACACCTTC.

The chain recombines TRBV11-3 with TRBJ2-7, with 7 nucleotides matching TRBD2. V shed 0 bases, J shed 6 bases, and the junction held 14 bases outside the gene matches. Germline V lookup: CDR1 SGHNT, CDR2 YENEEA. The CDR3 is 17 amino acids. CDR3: CASSLDQQGGRDSEQYF. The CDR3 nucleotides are TGTGCCAGCAGCTTAGATCAGCAGGGCGGGAGAGATAGCGAGCAGTACTTC.

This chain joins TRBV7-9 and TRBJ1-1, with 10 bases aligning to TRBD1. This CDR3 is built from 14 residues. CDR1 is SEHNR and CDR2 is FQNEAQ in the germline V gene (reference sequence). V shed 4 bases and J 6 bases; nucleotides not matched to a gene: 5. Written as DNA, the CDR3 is TGTGCCAGCAGCTGGCGACAGGGGGCTCCTGAAGCTTTCTTT. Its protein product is CASSWRQGAPEAFF. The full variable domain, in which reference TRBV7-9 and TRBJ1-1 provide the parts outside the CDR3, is DTGVSQNPRHKITKRGQNVTFRCDPISEHNRLYWYRQTLGQGPEFLTYFQNEAQLEKSRLLSDRFSAERPKGSFSTLEIQRTEQGDSAMYLCASSWRQGAPEAFFGQGTRLTVV.

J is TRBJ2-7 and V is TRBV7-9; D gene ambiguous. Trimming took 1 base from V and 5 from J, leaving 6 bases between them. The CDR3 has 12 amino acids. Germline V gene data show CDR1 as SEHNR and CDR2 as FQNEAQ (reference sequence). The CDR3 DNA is TGTGCCAGCAGCTTAGTCCAGGACGAGCAGTACTTC. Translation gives CASSLVQDEQYF.

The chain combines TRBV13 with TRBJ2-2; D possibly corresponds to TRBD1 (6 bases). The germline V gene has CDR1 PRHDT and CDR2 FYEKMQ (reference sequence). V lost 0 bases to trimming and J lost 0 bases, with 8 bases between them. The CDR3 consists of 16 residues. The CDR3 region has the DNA TGTGCCAGCAGCTTAGGGGACAGACCGAACACCGGGGAGCTGTTTTTT. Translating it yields CASSLGDRPNTGELFF.

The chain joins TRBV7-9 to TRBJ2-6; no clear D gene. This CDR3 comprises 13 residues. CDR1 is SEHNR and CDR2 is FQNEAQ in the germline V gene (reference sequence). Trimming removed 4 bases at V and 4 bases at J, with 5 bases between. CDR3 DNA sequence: TGTGCCAGCAGCTCCGGGGGGGCCAACGTCCTGACTTTC. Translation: CASSSGGANVLTF.

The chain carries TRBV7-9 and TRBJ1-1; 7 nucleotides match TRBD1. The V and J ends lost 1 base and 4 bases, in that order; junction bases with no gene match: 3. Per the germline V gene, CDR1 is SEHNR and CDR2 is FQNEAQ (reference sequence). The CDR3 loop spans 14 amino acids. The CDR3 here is CASSLVPGGTEAFF. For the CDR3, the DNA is TGTGCCAGCAGCTTAGTTCCAGGGGGCACTGAAGCTTTCTTT.